This T cell receptor (beta chain) came from a study of cytomegalovirus exposure and HLA in healthy donors. The overall study: Earlier results showed approximately 110 million unique TCR beta sequences derived from 150 million to 200 million T cells. Study outcomes and limitations: Among CMV-associated TCR beta chains, most appeared HLA-restricted in a later analysis.

The CDR3 loop spans 17 amino acids. V shed 5 bases, J shed 4 bases, and the junction held 11 bases outside the gene matches. The V gene's germline CDR1 is SGHTA and CDR2 FQGTGA. With respect to this clone: Antigen unknown.

The PCR contained 60 Vbeta and 13 Jbeta primers. Profiled with immunoSEQ multiplex PCR; TCRdb holds only in-frame clones, not every one. The table includes roughly 100,000 clones, less than 90% detected once. This clonotype was obtained from a man in his forties in good health and CMV-seronegative. Material for sequencing was PBMCs. The chain recombines TRBV7-3 with TRBJ2-2; 9 nucleotides match TRBD2. The CDR3 DNA is TGTGCCAGCAGCCCCGATGGAGCGGGGGGTCGCACCGGGGAGCTGTTTTTT. It specifies CASSPDGAGGRTGELFF.